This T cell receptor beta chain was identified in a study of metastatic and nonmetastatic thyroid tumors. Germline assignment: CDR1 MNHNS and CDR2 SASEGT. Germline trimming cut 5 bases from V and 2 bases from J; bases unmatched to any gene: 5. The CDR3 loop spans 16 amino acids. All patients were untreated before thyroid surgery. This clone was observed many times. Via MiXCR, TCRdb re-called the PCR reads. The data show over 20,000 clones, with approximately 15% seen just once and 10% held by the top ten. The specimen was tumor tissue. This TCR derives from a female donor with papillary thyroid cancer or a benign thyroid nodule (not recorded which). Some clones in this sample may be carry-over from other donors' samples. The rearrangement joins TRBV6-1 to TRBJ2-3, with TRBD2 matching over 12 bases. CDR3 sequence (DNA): TGTGCCAGCAGTAACCTAGCGGGGGGGCCCACAGATACGCAGTATTTT. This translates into CASSNLAGGPTDTQYF.